Included here is one T cell receptor (beta chain) sequence, with context. Its antigen is not known. None of the donors, who were healthy HIV-negative adults, had recently had acute infections or vaccinations. These data belong to a study of shared clonotypes between healthy human individuals. Sorted-subset replicate PCRs used around 220 ng DNA, around 31,000 T cell genomes. Assay: immunoSEQ multiplex PCR; the TCRdb copy retains only in-frame clones and omits some. The sample has over 95,000 clones, about 70% seen once. Whole-study results and caveats: Clonotype sharing among donors, it was expected, would be affected by sequencing depth.

The CDR3 runs 12 residues. CDR1 is LNHDA and CDR2 is SQIVND in the germline V gene (reference sequence). V was clipped by 6 bases and J by 6 bases, with 12 bases between them. This TCR derives from a woman aged 25 to 39 in good health. Sequencing was carried out using memory CD8+ T cells sorted from blood. Sample subset: CD45RO+ cells pooled with CCR7-negative TemRA cells. The V call is TRBV19, the J call TRBJ2-7; D is possibly TRBD1 (6 bases). The CDR3 DNA is TGTGCCAGTAGACAGACAGGTTCCGAGCAGTACTTC. Translated: CASRQTGSEQYF. The full variable domain, its missing parts supplied by reference TRBV19 and TRBJ2-7, is DGGITQSPKYLFRKEGQNVTLSCEQNLNHDAMYWYRQDPGQGLRLIYYSQIVNDFQKGDIAEGYSVSREKKESFPLTVTSAQKNPTAFYLCASRQTGSEQYFGPGTRLTVT.